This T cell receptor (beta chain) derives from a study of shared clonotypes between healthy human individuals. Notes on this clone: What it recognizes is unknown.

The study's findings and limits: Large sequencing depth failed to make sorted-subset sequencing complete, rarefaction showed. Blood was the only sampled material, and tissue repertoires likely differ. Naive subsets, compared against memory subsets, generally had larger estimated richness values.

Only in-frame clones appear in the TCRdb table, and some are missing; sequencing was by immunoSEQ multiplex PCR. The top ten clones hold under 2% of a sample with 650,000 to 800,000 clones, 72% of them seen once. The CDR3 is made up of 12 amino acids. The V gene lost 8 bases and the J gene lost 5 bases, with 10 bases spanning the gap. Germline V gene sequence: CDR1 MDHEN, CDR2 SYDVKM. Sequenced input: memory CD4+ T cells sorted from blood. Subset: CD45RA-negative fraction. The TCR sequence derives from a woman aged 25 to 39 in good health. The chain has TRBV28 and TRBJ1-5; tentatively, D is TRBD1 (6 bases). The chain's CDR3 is CASRDIYQPQHF. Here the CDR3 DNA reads TGTGCCAGCCGGGACATCTATCAGCCCCAGCATTTT.